These T cell receptor beta chains were read from a single sample in a study of T cells after yellow fever vaccination. MiXCR, applied by TCRdb to the 5' RACE reads, yields one record per CDR3 protein. This sample has 99,000 or so distinct CDR3 sequences, with approximately 5.5% found just once. Sample: CD8+ T cells sorted from PBMCs, taken 10 days after the yellow fever booster vaccination. These receptors were obtained from a man in his late teens or twenties who received the YFV17D yellow fever vaccine. The CDR3 runs from the conserved cysteine through the conserved F or W.

>15|TRBJ1-5|TRBV19
CASSSAGGGNQPQHF
>16|TRBJ2-1|TRBV7-7
CASSARLAGGLNEQFF
>14|TRBJ1-6|TRBV9
CASSVADDNSPLHF
>18|TRBJ1-6|TRBV4-3
CASSQDARSSSYNSPLHF
>12|TRBJ2-7|TRBV7-9
CASSPEAYEQYF
>14|TRBJ1-5|TRBV12-3/TRBV12-4
CASSWGQNNQPQHF
>17|TRBJ1-3|TRBV7-9
CASSSTPGESSGNTIYF
>15|TRBJ2-1|TRBV9
CASSVSGSGGDEQFF
>16|TRBJ2-2|TRBV5-1
CASRSRDRGYPGELFF
>11|TRBJ1-1|TRBV3-1
CASIGNTEAFF
>13|TRBJ2-7|TRBV10-2
CASRPGDSYEQYF
>14|TRBJ2-5|TRBV9
CASSPWGGQETQYF
>14|TRBJ1-1|TRBV20-1
CSARGTGGETEAFF
>15|TRBJ2-7|TRBV27
CASSLSSSGGHEQYF
>15|TRBJ1-2|TRBV7-9
CASSSTGGAVEGYTF
>12|TRBJ2-1|TRBV7-3
CASSLRGYEQFF
>15|TRBJ2-1|TRBV5-4
CASSPPTSGVDEQIF
>11|TRBJ1-1|TRBV29-1
CSVGVNTEAFF
>18|TRBJ2-7|TRBV7-2
CASSLADSGGMSSYEQYF
>19|TRBJ2-3|TRBV3-1
CASSQDTALGGVAGYTQYF
>14|TRBJ2-5|TRBV12-3/TRBV12-4
CASSWTGEQETQYF
>14|TRBJ2-7|TRBV4-1
CASSQGLAGYEQYF
>12|TRBJ2-1|TRBV24-1
CATSVGTNEQFF
>15|TRBJ1-5|TRBV3-1
CASSRTGYSNQPQHF
>14|TRBJ2-1|TRBV20-1
CSARVGTSVSEQFF
>11|TRBJ2-3|TRBV7-9
CASSREDTQYF
>15|TRBJ2-1|TRBV7-2
CASSLGAFSYNEQFF